The sequence of this TCR beta chain was determined in a study of shared T cell receptors in the human thymus. Sequencing used immunoSEQ multiplex PCR; TCRdb keeps in-frame clones, though not all of them. The sample contains 500,000 to 850,000 clones, 70% to 90% of which appear only once. In addition, the sample was reused for a study of human thymus T cells. That report adds: Resections removed during corrective heart surgery provided the thymus tissue used. Seemingly biased V and J gene usage marked thymic and blood repertoires. There were highly overlapping thymic repertoires among unrelated individuals, as related research reported.

This TCR was recovered from a boy in the first two years of life with a congenital heart defect. The sequenced sample was thymocytes.

As DNA, the CDR3 is TGTGCCAGCAGTGATGGGACAGGGCGAGTGTCCCAGTACTTC. Protein sequence: CASSDGTGRVSQYF. This chain joins TRBV2 and TRBJ2-5; TRBD1 aligns across 9 bases. The length of the CDR3 is 14 residues. Per germline, CDR1 SNHLY and CDR2 FYNNEI. After removal of 3 bases from V and 9 bases from J, the junction contained 8 bases not matched to a gene.